This T cell receptor (beta chain) came from a study of pediatric ulcerative colitis. The assay was immunoSEQ multiplex PCR, and TCRdb's table has in-frame clones only and misses some. Of about 60,000 clones in the sample, 80% to 90% were seen once. The V gene lost 5 bases and the J gene lost 7 bases, with 6 bases spanning the gap. CDR1 and CDR2 (germline): SGHTA, FQGNSA. CDR3 length equals 12 residues. This rearrangement joins TRBV7-2 to TRBJ1-6; D call uncertain. The sample comprised blood. The TCR originated in a boy aged 5-17 years who was a control in a study of pediatric ulcerative colitis. CDR3 sequence: CASSIENSPLHF. The CDR3 region has the DNA TGTGCCAGCAGCATTGAGAATTCACCCCTCCACTTT.